The next 20 T cell receptor beta chains were all read from a single sample in a study of T-cell reconstitution after alpha-beta-depleted transplantation in children. During its preparation, the TCRbeta library received unique molecular identifiers. Each CDR3 protein is one row after TCRdb ran MiXCR on the PCR reads. The top ten clones hold over 3% of a sample with about 540,000 distinct CDR3 sequences, about 17% of them seen once. This sample comprised PBMCs from the stem cell graft donor, obtained from the stem cell graft. The receptors shown here come from a human donor who donated a stem cell graft to a child with acute lymphoblastic leukemia.

V is TRBV5-1 and J is TRBJ2-7, with D possibly matching TRBD1 (7 bases). The CDR3 is made up of 15 amino acids. CDR1 is SGHRS, CDR2 YFSETQ, per germline. Trimming took 0 bases from V and 5 from J, leaving 15 bases between them. The DNA for the CDR3 is TGCGCCAGCAGCTTGGTACTAGGGGGCGGGGACGAGCAGTACTTC. Protein product: CASSLVLGGGDEQYF.

This clonotype has a handful of counts. The chain employs TRBV18 and TRBJ1-5, with D uncertain. CDR3 size: 15 residues. V lost 3 bases and J 5 bases, leaving 14 bases between the germline ends. From germline, CDR1 is KGHSH and CDR2 LQKENI. CDR3 coding DNA: TGTGCCAGCTCACCGCTCCCCGTGGAAGATCAGCCCCAGCATTTT. This encodes CASSPLPVEDQPQHF.

In this sample, this clonotype turned up a few times. The chain recombines TRBV12-3 or TRBV12-4 with TRBJ2-1, with 11 bases matching TRBD2. This CDR3 is built from 17 residues. Trimming took 7 bases from V and 9 from J; bases not matched to a gene: 17. The CDR3 coding sequence is TGTGCCAGCACCCTACTAGCGGGAGTCCCAATGCAATCTGAGCAGTTCTTC. As protein: CASTLLAGVPMQSEQFF.

This clonotype was seen many times. The V gene is TRBV12-3 or TRBV12-4, the J gene TRBJ2-1; D uncertain. V was pared by 8 bases and J by 9 bases, with 11 bases between. The length of the CDR3 is 11 residues. CDR3 DNA sequence: TGTGCCAGCGGACCGGGCCCTGAGCAGTTCTTC. Protein product: CASGPGPEQFF.

This clonotype was observed a handful of times. V gene TRBV13 combines with J gene TRBJ2-1; D is perhaps TRBD2 (5 bases). The CDR3 sequence is 13 residues long. The germline V and J ends were trimmed by 5 bases and 9 bases, with 14 bases remaining between them. The germline V gene encodes CDR1 PRHDT and CDR2 FYEKMQ (reference sequence). DNA for the CDR3: TGTGCCAGCAGCGAAGAGGGTGCGGCTGAGCAGTTCTTC. Encoded protein: CASSEEGAAEQFF.

This clonotype was recorded only once. The V and J genes are TRBV18 and TRBJ1-1; 8 positions agree with TRBD1. Germline lookup yields CDR1 KGHSH and CDR2 LQKENI. J was trimmed by 11 bases and V by 6 bases; bases with no gene match: 20. The length of the CDR3 is 16 residues. The CDR3 DNA sequence: TGTGCCAGCTCGCTTCCAGGGGGCAAGGGAGTATCGGGCGCTTTCTTT. Translated, it gives CASSLPGGKGVSGAFF.

The table lists this clonotype with a few counts. The chain uses TRBV30 and TRBJ2-3; D not resolved. The CDR3 is 12 amino acids. Germline V gene sequence: CDR1 GTSNPN, CDR2 SVGIG (reference sequence). V lost 2 bases and J 1 base, leaving 4 bases between the germline ends. This CDR3 is CAWSPRTDTQYF. The CDR3 bases are TGTGCCTGGAGTCCTCGCACAGATACGCAGTATTTT.

This clonotype was recorded a few times. V gene TRBV4-1 combines with J gene TRBJ2-7, with D possibly being TRBD1 (7 bases). This CDR3 spans 16 amino acids. Germline CDR1 reads MGHRA; CDR2 reads YSYEKL. V lost 0 bases, J lost 3 bases, and 15 bases lay in between. The CDR3, as DNA: TGCGCCAGCAGCCAAGAGCTCAGGGGGACTTTCTACGAGCAGTACTTC. Residues: CASSQELRGTFYEQYF.

The V and J genes are TRBV5-6 and TRBJ1-6; D possibly corresponds to TRBD1 (5 bases). This CDR3 is built from 16 residues. Trimming took 0 bases from V and 10 from J, leaving 17 bases between them. Germline V CDR1 and CDR2: SGHDT, YYEEEE. This CDR3 reads CASSLATGERGSPLHF. DNA of the CDR3: TGTGCCAGCAGCTTGGCCACGGGGGAACGCGGATCACCCCTCCACTTT. The whole variable domain, filled in from reference TRBV5-6 and TRBJ1-6, reads DAGVTQSPTHLIKTRGQQVTLRCSPKSGHDTVSWYQQALGQGPQFIFQYYEEEERQRGNFPDRFSGHQFPNYSSELNVNALLLGDSALYLCASSLATGERGSPLHFGNGTRLTVT.

The chain couples TRBV7-9 to TRBJ2-7, with TRBD2 as a possible D gene (5 bases). The germline V and J ends were trimmed by 5 bases and 2 bases, with 10 bases remaining between them. The CDR3 totals 13 residues. Germline V gene sequence: CDR1 SEHNR, CDR2 FQNEAQ (reference sequence). CDR3 in DNA: TGTGCCAGCAGCAGGACTGAAGCCTACGAGCAGTACTTC. Protein product: CASSRTEAYEQYF.

This clonotype turned up a few times. The chain has TRBV27 and TRBJ2-2; D may be TRBD1 (6 bases). The CDR3 is made up of 17 amino acids. Trimming took 5 bases from V and 7 from J, leaving 23 bases between them. From germline, CDR1 is MNHEY and CDR2 SMNVEV (reference sequence). CDR3 region: CASSPIPYRERDGELFF. CDR3 DNA: TGTGCCAGCAGTCCCATACCGTACAGGGAACGGGACGGGGAGCTGTTTTTT.

The sample holds one count of this clonotype. This may arise from a read error, as a much more abundant clone is one base away. The rearrangement joins TRBV21-1 to TRBJ2-3; the DNA was not used to check the table's D call, TRBD1. TRBV21-1 is designated a pseudogene. The CDR3 sequence is 13 residues long. The CDR3 loop reads CASNWTDTDTQYF. DNA of the CDR3: TGTGCCAGCAATTGGACAGACACAGATACGCAGTATTTT.

The gene calls are TRBV27 and TRBJ2-1; D possibly corresponds to TRBD2 (5 bases). This CDR3 has 13 amino acids. The germline V gene encodes CDR1 MNHEY and CDR2 SMNVEV (reference sequence). The V end lost 3 bases, the J end lost 6 bases, and 9 bases lay between the germline ends. In DNA form, the CDR3 reads TGTGCCAGCAGTTTGCTGGGGAGCAATGAGCAGTTCTTC. Protein sequence: CASSLLGSNEQFF.

The table lists this clonotype with a few counts. The chain joins TRBV7-9 to TRBJ2-7; TRBD1 might be the D (5 bases). V gave up 2 bases and J gave up 2 bases, with 10 bases separating them. Germline assignment: CDR1 SEHNR and CDR2 FQNEAQ (reference sequence). The CDR3 length is 14 residues. The CDR3 nucleotides are TGTGCCAGCAGCTTATGGGGCGAGCCCTACGAGCAGTACTTC. Encoded protein: CASSLWGEPYEQYF. The whole variable domain, remainder taken from reference TRBV7-9 and TRBJ2-7, is DTGVSQNPRHKITKRGQNVTFRCDPISEHNRLYWYRQTLGQGPEFLTYFQNEAQLEKSRLLSDRFSAERPKGSFSTLEIQRTEQGDSAMYLCASSLWGEPYEQYFGPGTRLTVT.

The chain links TRBV5-1 to TRBJ2-1; D might be TRBD1 (7 bases). Deletions cut 4 bases from V and 4 bases from J, with 15 bases between. Germline assignment: CDR1 SGHRS and CDR2 YFSETQ. The CDR3 is made up of 15 amino acids. DNA for the CDR3: TGCGCCAGCAGCCAGGGCGGGACAGCGTACAATGAGCAGTTCTTC. It encodes CASSQGGTAYNEQFF.

There are a few counts of this clonotype. This rearrangement joins TRBV29-1 to TRBJ1-1; 7 bases fit TRBD1. Germline-derived CDR1 and CDR2 are SQVTM and ANQGSEA. Trimming took 6 bases from V and 2 from J; bases not matched to a gene: 12. The CDR3 consists of 15 residues. The CDR3 spells CSVNPRGGSNTEAFF. CDR3 nucleotides: TGCAGCGTCAACCCCAGGGGGGGCTCCAACACTGAAGCTTTCTTT.

The chain recombines TRBV5-1 with TRBJ2-2; D unresolved. This CDR3 region has 14 residues. CDR1 is SGHRS, CDR2 YFSETQ, per germline. Trimming left V 2 bases short and J 0 bases short, with 5 bases between. The CDR3 reads CASSFEANTGELFF. In DNA form, the CDR3 reads TGCGCCAGCAGCTTCGAGGCGAACACCGGGGAGCTGTTTTTT.

The chain uses TRBV7-3 and TRBJ2-3; D is unclear. The CDR3 spans 15 residues. Germline assignment: CDR1 SGHTA and CDR2 FQGTGA. V was shortened by 3 bases and J by 0 bases, with 10 bases between the two germline ends. CDR3 DNA sequence: TGTGCCAGCAGCTTCGGTCACTCTAGCACAGATACGCAGTATTTT. Translating it yields CASSFGHSSTDTQYF.

This clonotype was observed many times. The chain combines TRBV7-9 with TRBJ2-5; maybe TRBD1 (6 bases). Germline CDR1 SEHNR, CDR2 FQNEAQ (reference sequence). V was trimmed by 3 bases and J by 0 bases, leaving 17 bases between them. The CDR3 has 17 residues. CDR3 sequence (DNA): TGTGCCAGCAGCTTCGCACCCGGACAGTCGTACCAAGAGACCCAGTACTTC. It translates to CASSFAPGQSYQETQYF.

This clonotype came up a few times. The chain employs TRBV29-1 and TRBJ2-3; 7 bases agree with TRBD2. CDR1 is SQVTM, CDR2 ANQGSEA, per germline. The CDR3 sequence is 14 residues long. Germline trimming cut 4 bases from V and 0 bases from J; bases unmatched to any gene: 4. The CDR3 loop is CSVGMGLSTDTQYF. In DNA, the CDR3 is TGCAGCGTTGGAATGGGACTAAGCACAGATACGCAGTATTTT.